This T cell receptor (beta chain) was recorded in a study of CD8+CD57+ T cells in acquired aplastic anemia. Points from the study as a whole: Sharing between patients and controls was observed for twenty-nine CD8+ CDR3 sequences. No significant patient-versus-control difference appeared in CD8+ Simpson's diversity.

Per germline, CDR1 SGHAT and CDR2 FQDESV (reference sequence). Trimming took 3 bases from V and 2 from J, leaving 7 bases between them. The CDR3 sequence is 13 residues long. Points on this clonotype: Its matching antigen is unknown.

Profiling that covered TCR beta VDJ and CDR3 relied on genomic DNA as its template. From the reads, TCRdb called clonotypes with MiXCR, one entry per CDR3 protein. The repertoire consists of 74,000 or so distinct CDR3 sequences, with 54% occurring once and the leading ten covering about 8%. The chain joins TRBV11-1 to TRBJ1-2; unclear D gene. What was sequenced was sorted CD4+, CD8+, or CD8+CD57+ T cells (not recorded which) from PBMCs. The TCR sequence derives from a human donor in good health, serving as a control. The CDR3 DNA is TGTGCCAGCAGCTTTGGCAGCAACTATGGCTACACCTTC. This codes for CASSFGSNYGYTF.